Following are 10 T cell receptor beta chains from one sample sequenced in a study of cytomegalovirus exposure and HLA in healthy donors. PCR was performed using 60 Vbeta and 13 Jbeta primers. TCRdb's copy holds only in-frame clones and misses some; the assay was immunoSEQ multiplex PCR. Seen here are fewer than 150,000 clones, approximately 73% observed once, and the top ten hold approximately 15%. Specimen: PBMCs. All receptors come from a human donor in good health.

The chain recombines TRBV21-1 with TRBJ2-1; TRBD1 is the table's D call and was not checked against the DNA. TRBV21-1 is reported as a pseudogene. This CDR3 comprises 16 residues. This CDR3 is CASSNPLGQGANEQFF. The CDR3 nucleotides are TGTGCCAGCAGCAACCCCCTGGGACAGGGGGCGAATGAGCAGTTCTTC.

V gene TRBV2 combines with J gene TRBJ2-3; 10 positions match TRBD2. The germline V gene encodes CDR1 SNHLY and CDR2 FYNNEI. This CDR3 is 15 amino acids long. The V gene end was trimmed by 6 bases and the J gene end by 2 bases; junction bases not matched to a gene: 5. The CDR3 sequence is CASSSLAGDTDTQYF. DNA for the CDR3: TGTGCCAGCAGCTCGCTAGCGGGGGACACAGATACGCAGTATTTT.

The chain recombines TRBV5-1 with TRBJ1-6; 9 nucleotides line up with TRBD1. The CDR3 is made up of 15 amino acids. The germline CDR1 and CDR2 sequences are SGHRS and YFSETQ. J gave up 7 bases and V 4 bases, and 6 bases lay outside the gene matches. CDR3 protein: CASSRTGGGNSPLHF. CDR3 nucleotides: TGCGCCAGCAGCAGAACAGGGGGCGGGAATTCACCCCTCCACTTT.

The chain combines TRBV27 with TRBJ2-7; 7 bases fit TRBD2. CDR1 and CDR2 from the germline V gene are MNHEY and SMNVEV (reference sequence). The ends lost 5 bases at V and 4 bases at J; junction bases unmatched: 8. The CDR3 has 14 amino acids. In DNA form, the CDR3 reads TGTGCCAGCAGTAAAGGACTAGAGGGGTACGAGCAGTACTTC. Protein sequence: CASSKGLEGYEQYF.

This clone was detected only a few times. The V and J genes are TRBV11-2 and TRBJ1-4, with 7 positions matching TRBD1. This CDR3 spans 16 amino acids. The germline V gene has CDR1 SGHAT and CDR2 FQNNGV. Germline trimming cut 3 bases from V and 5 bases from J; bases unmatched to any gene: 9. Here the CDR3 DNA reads TGTGCCAGCAGCTTTCCCCGAGGGGGCGCCAATGAAAAACTGTTTTTT. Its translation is CASSFPRGGANEKLFF.

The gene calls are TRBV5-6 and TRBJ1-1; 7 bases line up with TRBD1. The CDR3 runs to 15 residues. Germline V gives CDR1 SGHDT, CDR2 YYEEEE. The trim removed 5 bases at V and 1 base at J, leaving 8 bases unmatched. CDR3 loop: CASRLSRDRNTEAFF. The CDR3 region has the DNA TGTGCCAGCAGGTTGTCCCGGGACAGGAACACTGAAGCTTTCTTT.

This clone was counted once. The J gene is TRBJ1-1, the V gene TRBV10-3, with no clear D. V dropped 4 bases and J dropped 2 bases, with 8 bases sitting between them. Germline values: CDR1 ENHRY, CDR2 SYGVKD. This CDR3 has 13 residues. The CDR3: CAISGAGNTEAFF. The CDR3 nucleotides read TGTGCCATCAGTGGCGCGGGAAACACTGAAGCTTTCTTT.

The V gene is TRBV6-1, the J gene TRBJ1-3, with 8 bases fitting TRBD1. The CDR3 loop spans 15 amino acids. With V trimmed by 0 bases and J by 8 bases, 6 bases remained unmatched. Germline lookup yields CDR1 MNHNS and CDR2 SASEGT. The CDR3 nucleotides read TGTGCCAGCAGTGAAGCGGACAGGGTCAAAGACACCATATATTTT. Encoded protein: CASSEADRVKDTIYF.

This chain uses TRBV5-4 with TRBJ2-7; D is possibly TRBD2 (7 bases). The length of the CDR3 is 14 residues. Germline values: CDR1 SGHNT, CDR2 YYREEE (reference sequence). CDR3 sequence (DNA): TGTGCGATGGGGGGGGCAGCATCAACCTACGAGCAGTACTTC. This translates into CAMGGAASTYEQYF.

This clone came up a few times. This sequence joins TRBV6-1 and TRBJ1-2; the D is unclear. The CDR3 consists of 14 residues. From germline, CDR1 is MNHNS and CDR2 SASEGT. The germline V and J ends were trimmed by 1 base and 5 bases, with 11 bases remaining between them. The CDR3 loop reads CASSEVRAGYGYTF. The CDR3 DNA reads TGTGCCAGCAGTGAAGTGCGGGCTGGTTATGGCTACACCTTC.